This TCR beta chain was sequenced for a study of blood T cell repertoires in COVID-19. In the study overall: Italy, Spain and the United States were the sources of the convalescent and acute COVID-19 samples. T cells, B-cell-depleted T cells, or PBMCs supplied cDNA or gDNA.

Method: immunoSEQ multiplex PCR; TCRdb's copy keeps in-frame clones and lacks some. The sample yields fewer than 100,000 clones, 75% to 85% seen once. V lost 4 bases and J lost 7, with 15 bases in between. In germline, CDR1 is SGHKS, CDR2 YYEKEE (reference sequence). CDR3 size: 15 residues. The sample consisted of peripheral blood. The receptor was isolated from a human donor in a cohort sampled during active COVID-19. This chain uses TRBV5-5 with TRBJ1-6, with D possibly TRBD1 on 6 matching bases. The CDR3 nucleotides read TGTGCCAGCAGCCTCTATCAGGGGAGAAATTCACCCCTCCACTTT. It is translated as CASSLYQGRNSPLHF.